This T cell receptor (beta chain) was found in a study of OX40 agonist ivuxolimab in advanced cancers. With autoimmune disease history or systemic immunosuppression, patients were excluded. Assay used: immunoSEQ multiplex PCR; TCRdb lists only in-frame clones, some missing. The data hold about 110,000 clones, with about nine tenths observed a single time. Worth noting for this clone: The antigen is unknown. A junction boundary mismatches the germline segment, possibly from a read error.

General observations from the study: Certain nonresponders likewise exhibited a low normalized T-cell clonal expansion.

Sample: CD4+ or CD8+ T cells sorted from blood, taken in a trial of the OX40 agonist ivuxolimab. This TCR derives from an adult with an advanced solid tumor such as melanoma, head and neck, liver or kidney cancer.

CDR3 sequence reads: CASSPYVF. CDR3 DNA sequence: TGTGCCAGCAGCCCGTACGTTTTT. This sequence joins TRBV3-1 (or the pseudogene TRBV3-2) and TRBJ1-4, with D uncertain. The CDR3 spans 8 residues. The germline V gene has CDR1 LGHDT and CDR2 YNNKEL (reference sequence).